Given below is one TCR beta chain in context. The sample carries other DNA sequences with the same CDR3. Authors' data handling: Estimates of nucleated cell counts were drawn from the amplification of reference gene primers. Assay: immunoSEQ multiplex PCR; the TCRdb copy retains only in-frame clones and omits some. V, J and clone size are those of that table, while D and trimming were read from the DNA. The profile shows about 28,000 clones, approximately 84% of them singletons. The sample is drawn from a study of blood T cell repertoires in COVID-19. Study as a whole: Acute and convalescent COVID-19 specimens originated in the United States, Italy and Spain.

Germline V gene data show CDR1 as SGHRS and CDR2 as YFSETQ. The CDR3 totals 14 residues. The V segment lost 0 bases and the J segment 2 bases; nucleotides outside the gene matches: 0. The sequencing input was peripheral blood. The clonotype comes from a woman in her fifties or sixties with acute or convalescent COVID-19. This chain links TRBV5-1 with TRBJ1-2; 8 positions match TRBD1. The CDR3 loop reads CASSLGDRNYGYTF. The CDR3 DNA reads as TGCGCCAGCAGCTTGGGGGACAGGAACTATGGCTACACCTTC.